The 5 T cell receptor beta chains below all came from one sample that was sequenced in a study of blood T cell repertoires in COVID-19. Produced via immunoSEQ multiplex PCR; TCRdb's table is partial and in-frame only. The sample holds 400,000 or so clones, over 85% seen once. Sequencing input: peripheral blood. Receptors were obtained from a young man with COVID-19, enrolled during active disease.

This clone was seen only a few times. V is TRBV28 and J is TRBJ2-7; tentatively, D is TRBD1 (6 bases). The ends were cut back, 6 bases at V and 0 bases at J, with 15 bases in the middle. From germline, CDR1 is MDHEN and CDR2 SYDVKM. The length of the CDR3 is 15 residues. The CDR3 protein is CASRTGTLYSYEQYF. Written as DNA, the CDR3 is TGTGCCAGCAGGACCGGGACACTGTACTCCTACGAGCAGTACTTC.

This clone came up a few times. The gene calls are TRBV6-2 or TRBV6-3 and TRBJ1-5; a possible D gene is TRBD1 (6 bases). Germline V gene lookup returns CDR1 MNHEY and CDR2 SVGEGT. CDR3 size: 15 residues. V lost 5 bases to trimming and J lost 3 bases, with 14 bases between them. CDR3 nucleotide sequence: TGTGCCAGCAGTCCCCCGGGACACCTCAATCAGCCCCAGCATTTT. It specifies CASSPPGHLNQPQHF.

V gene TRBV6-5 combines with J gene TRBJ2-1, with TRBD2 matching over 9 bases. This CDR3 spans 14 amino acids. With V trimmed by 6 bases and J by 4 bases, 4 bases remained unmatched. Germline-derived CDR1 and CDR2 are MNHEY and SVGAGI. The CDR3: CASRGLAPYNEQFF. The CDR3 DNA follows: TGTGCCAGCAGAGGACTAGCGCCATACAATGAGCAGTTCTTC.

This chain uses TRBV2 with TRBJ2-7; 8 bases are shared with TRBD1. Unmatched junction bases numbered 7, after V lost 6 bases and J lost 0 bases. The germline V gene has CDR1 SNHLY and CDR2 FYNNEI. The CDR3 has 15 amino acids. This CDR3 reads CASRKDRGDSYEQYF. CDR3 nucleotide sequence: TGTGCCAGCAGAAAAGACAGGGGTGACTCCTACGAGCAGTACTTC. The whole variable domain, filled in from reference TRBV2 and TRBJ2-7, reads EPEVTQTPSHQVTQMGQEVILRCVPISNHLYFYWYRQILGQKVEFLVSFYNNEISEKSEIFDDQFSVERPDGSNFTLKIRSTKLEDSAMYFCASRKDRGDSYEQYFGPGTRLTVT.

The J gene is TRBJ2-7, the V gene TRBV5-5; 8 nucleotides agree with TRBD1. V was clipped by 0 bases and J by 1 base; unmatched bases: 3. The CDR3 consists of 15 residues. CDR1 is SGHKS and CDR2 is YYEKEE in the germline V gene (reference sequence). The CDR3 DNA follows: TGTGCCAGCAGCTTGGCAGGGGGCGCATCCTACGAGCAGTACTTC. It yields the protein CASSLAGGASYEQYF.